The present TCR beta chain was sequenced within a study of blood T cell repertoires in COVID-19. The wider study: Material from acute and convalescent COVID-19 was sourced from the United States, Italy and Spain.

This clone was picked up a small number of times. In the original workflow: It was from reference gene primer amplification that nucleated cell counts were estimated. Data came from immunoSEQ multiplex PCR; TCRdb stores just in-frame clones and leaves some out. Clone size and the V and J calls come from that table; the DNA yielded D and trimming. The sample has 300,000 to 400,000 clones; around nine tenths are singletons. Seattle's cohort entered during active infection and was followed longitudinally. CDR1 is SNHLY and CDR2 is FYNNEI in the germline V gene. V was clipped by 5 bases and J by 1 base; unmatched bases: 8. The CDR3 is 17 residues long.

This TCR came from a woman between 65 and 79 years old with COVID-19, enrolled during active disease. The specimen was peripheral blood. This sequence joins TRBV2 and TRBJ1-1; 12 bases agree with TRBD1. The CDR3 DNA is TGTGCCAGCAGTCCGGGAGGGACAGGGGGCAAGAACACTGAAGCTTTCTTT. Translating it yields CASSPGGTGGKNTEAFF.